A selection of T cell receptor beta chains follows, all from one sample in a study of spatial heterogeneity in lung cancer. TCRdb re-called the 5' RACE reads with MiXCR, one entry per CDR3 protein. The sample shows 20,000 to 25,000 distinct CDR3 sequences, 4.5% to 5% of them seen only once. The starting material was lung tumor tissue, obtained at surgery. The receptors were gathered from a male donor with early-stage non-small cell lung cancer. Each CDR3 is given with its conserved first and last residue. D genes are given only for firm matches. For some rows the clone size is stated as once, few or many, or as a class when expanded; others skip it.

abundance,d_gene,v_gene,j_gene,len,CDR3aa,CDR3nt
many,NA,TRBV11-2,TRBJ1-1,15,CASSLAFLGNTEAFF,TGTGCCAGCAGCTTAGCGTTTCTAGGGAACACTGAAGCTTTCTTT
many,NA,TRBV7-6,TRBJ2-3,12,CASSFTGDTQYF,TGTGCCAGCAGCTTCACAGGAGATACGCAGTATTTT
many,NA,TRBV28,TRBJ1-5,14,CASSFGGFNQPQHF,TGTGCCAGCAGTTTTGGGGGATTTAATCAGCCCCAGCATTTT
many,NA,TRBV28,TRBJ2-7,12,CASSTLALEQYF,TGTGCCAGCAGCACACTTGCTCTCGAGCAGTACTTC
few,TRBD1,TRBV19,TRBJ2-7,15,CASRDDRGTSYEQYF,TGTGCCAGTAGGGACGACAGGGGAACCTCCTACGAGCAGTACTTC
many,NA,TRBV2,TRBJ2-5,11,CVRGGQETQYF,TGCGTCAGGGGGGGGCAAGAGACCCAGTACTTC
NA,NA,TRBV28,TRBJ2-2,15,CASRKSDRNTGELFF,TGTGCCAGCAGAAAATCGGACAGAAACACCGGGGAGCTGTTTTTT
many,NA,TRBV7-2,TRBJ2-2,15,CASSLAGLGRGELFF,TGTGCCAGCAGCTTAGCTGGGCTAGGGCGGGGGGAGCTGTTTTTT
few,NA,TRBV29-1,TRBJ2-3,14,CSVEGGKVADTQYF,TGCAGCGTTGAGGGCGGGAAGGTCGCAGATACGCAGTATTTT
many,TRBD2,TRBV27,TRBJ2-7,13,CASSRRGAYEQYF,TGTGCCAGCAGTCGGCGGGGGGCCTACGAGCAGTACTTC